These 29 T cell receptor beta chains were sequenced from one sample in a study of blood T cell repertoires in COVID-19 (TCRdb year 2020). The protocol used for the library was the immunoSEQ multiplex PCR assay. The table comes from immuneACCESS by way of TCRdb, which keeps in-frame sequences with V and J called. Part of the clones is missing from these tables; in studies checked, under half for an unresolved V gene and the rest for unknown reasons. The table for this sample lists some 290,000 clones; approximately 87% of them were counted only once. Approximately 12% of the sample comes from the top ten. Sequencing used peripheral blood. These receptors were taken from a woman between 25 and 40 years old with COVID-19, enrolled during active disease.

Here the CDR3 DNA reads TGTGCCAGCAGTTCGGACAGGGTGGGCACTGAAGCTTTCTTT. Translated, it gives CASSSDRVGTEAFF. The chain recombines TRBV28 with TRBJ1-1, with TRBD1 matching 8 bases. CDR3 size: 14 residues. V shed 4 bases, J shed 4 bases, and the junction held 5 bases outside the gene matches. CDR1 and CDR2 (germline): MDHEN, SYDVKM.

CDR3 DNA: TGTGCCAGTAGTAACGGGAATCCGTTCTTC. Its protein product is CASSNGNPFF. The chain couples TRBV19 to TRBJ2-1, with D perhaps matching TRBD2 (5 bases). The V end was cut by 4 bases, the J end by 15 bases, with 10 bases between. The CDR3 sequence is 10 residues long. Germline V CDR1 and CDR2: LNHDA, SQIVND (reference sequence). The complete variable domain, with remaining parts taken from reference TRBV19 and TRBJ2-1, reads DGGITQSPKYLFRKEGQNVTLSCEQNLNHDAMYWYRQDPGQGLRLIYYSQIVNDFQKGDIAEGYSVSREKKESFPLTVTSAQKNPTAFYLCASSNGNPFFGPGTRLTVL.

This chain connects TRBV19 to TRBJ1-5; D gene ambiguous. This CDR3 spans 14 amino acids. CDR1 LNHDA and CDR2 SQIVND come from the germline V gene (reference sequence). Trimming shortened V by 1 base and J by 5 bases, and 9 bases separated the two germline ends. CDR3 region: CASSIGWAYQPQHF. The CDR3 coding sequence is TGTGCCAGTAGTATAGGATGGGCCTATCAGCCCCAGCATTTT. The whole variable domain, filled in from reference TRBV19 and TRBJ1-5, reads DGGITQSPKYLFRKEGQNVTLSCEQNLNHDAMYWYRQDPGQGLRLIYYSQIVNDFQKGDIAEGYSVSREKKESFPLTVTSAQKNPTAFYLCASSIGWAYQPQHFGDGTRLSIL.

The chain joins TRBV7-9 to TRBJ1-6; 7 bases align to TRBD1. The V and J ends lost 1 base and 4 bases, in that order; junction bases with no gene match: 7. Germline loops: CDR1 SEHNR, CDR2 FQNEAQ (reference sequence). CDR3 length equals 17 residues. The CDR3 DNA is TGTGCCAGCAGCTTAGGGGACAGTGGAGTTTATAATTCACCCCTCCACTTT. Its protein product is CASSLGDSGVYNSPLHF.

CDR3 protein: CAIQRPDRGDYGYTF. The CDR3, as DNA: TGTGCCATCCAGAGGCCAGACAGGGGTGACTATGGCTACACCTTC. V is TRBV10-3 and J is TRBJ1-2, with 8 positions matching TRBD1. The junction had 11 bases not matched to a gene; V was cut back by 8 bases and J by 3 bases. Looked up from germline, CDR1 is ENHRY and CDR2 is SYGVKD. The CDR3 contains 15 residues.

The V gene is TRBV5-1, the J gene TRBJ2-5; possible D gene TRBD2, 7 bases. V was trimmed by 0 bases and J by 5 bases, leaving 17 bases between them. Per the germline V gene, CDR1 is SGHRS and CDR2 is YFSETQ. This CDR3 spans 16 amino acids. CDR3 residues: CASSLGVAGADETQYF. The CDR3 DNA is TGCGCCAGCAGCTTGGGTGTGGCGGGGGCCGACGAGACCCAGTACTTC.

There are a few counts of this clone. The chain carries TRBV6-2 or TRBV6-3 and TRBJ1-1; 7 positions match TRBD1. The CDR3 has 15 amino acids. From germline, CDR1 is MNHEY and CDR2 SVGEGT. V dropped 2 bases and J dropped 8; count of bases not matched to a gene: 11. The CDR3 is CASSYAQGGDEEAFF. Written as DNA, the CDR3 is TGTGCCAGCAGTTACGCTCAAGGGGGCGATGAGGAAGCTTTCTTT.

The chain joins TRBV7-6 to TRBJ2-2; 8 bases map to TRBD1. CDR3 length: 17 amino acids. Germline lookup yields CDR1 SGHVS and CDR2 FNYEAQ. The J segment lost 4 bases and the V segment lost 1 base, leaving 8 bases of the junction unmatched. The CDR3 is CASSLGRGRRGTGELFF. CDR3 bases: TGTGCCAGCAGCTTAGGCAGGGGGCGCCGGGGCACCGGGGAGCTGTTTTTT.

The DNA of the CDR3 is TGTGCCAGCAGGTCTAACGACAGGGCTGGGGCCAACGTCCTGACTTTC. Translation: CASRSNDRAGANVLTF. V usage is TRBV25-1 and J usage is TRBJ2-6; 7 bases agree with TRBD1. Per the germline V gene, CDR1 is MGHDK and CDR2 is SYGVNS. J gave up 2 bases and V 6 bases, and 7 bases lay outside the gene matches. This CDR3 has 16 amino acids.

This clone appeared a single time. The rearrangement uses TRBV6-4 and TRBJ2-1; 9 bases fit TRBD1. The CDR3 runs 14 residues. Germline CDR1 MRHNA, CDR2 SNTAGT. J lost 10 bases, V lost 6 bases, and 10 bases had no gene match. The CDR3 sequence: CASSESGTGFEQFF. Written as DNA, the CDR3 is TGTGCCAGCAGCGAATCCGGGACAGGGTTCGAGCAGTTCTTC.

This clone was found a few times. The rearrangement links TRBV10-1 to TRBJ2-2, with unresolved D. V shed 7 bases and J shed 3 bases, with 12 bases lying between them. The CDR3 spans 14 residues. Germline loops: CDR1 WNHNN, CDR2 SYGVQD (reference sequence). The DNA of the CDR3 is TGCGCCAGCAAAGGTTCCCGGGACACCGGGGAGCTGTTTTTT. Protein: CASKGSRDTGELFF.

This chain joins TRBV10-2 and TRBJ2-7; TRBD1 is a possible D gene (7 bases). The CDR3 extends over 13 amino acids. In germline, CDR1 is WSHSY, CDR2 SAAADI. V gave up 7 bases and J gave up 6 bases, with 16 bases separating them. The CDR3 region is CASNLEGAGEQYF. The CDR3 DNA reads as TGCGCCAGCAATCTGGAGGGGGCTGGCGAGCAGTACTTC.

This clone was detected only a few times. The chain joins TRBV5-1 to TRBJ2-5, with TRBD1 as a possible D gene (5 bases). Per germline, CDR1 SGHRS and CDR2 YFSETQ. V lost 7 bases and J 2 bases, leaving 18 bases between the germline ends. The CDR3 has 15 residues. CDR3 region: CASGTGPRRQETQYF. The CDR3 bases are TGCGCCAGCGGCACAGGTCCACGTCGGCAAGAGACCCAGTACTTC.

The J gene is TRBJ1-3, the V gene TRBV5-1; D remains unclear. Germline CDR1 and CDR2: SGHRS and YFSETQ. V was cut by 1 base and J by 0 bases, with 17 bases left in between. This CDR3 has 18 residues. The CDR3 sequence: CASSLSPAAYYSGNTIYF. CDR3 DNA sequence: TGCGCCAGCAGCTTGTCCCCCGCAGCTTACTACTCTGGAAACACCATATATTTT.

This rearrangement joins TRBV5-5 to TRBJ2-7, with no clear D. The CDR3 contains 14 residues. V was shortened by 2 bases and J by 5 bases, with 14 bases between the two germline ends. CDR1 and CDR2 from the germline V gene are SGHKS and YYEKEE (reference sequence). In DNA, the CDR3 is TGTGCCAGCAGCTTACTCGGTCGGGTGGACGAGCAGTACTTC. Amino acid sequence: CASSLLGRVDEQYF.

The CDR3 DNA is TGCGCCAGCAGCCCAAGTTCCACTAGCGGGGATTTCGAGCAGTACTTC. Protein product: CASSPSSTSGDFEQYF. The chain uses TRBV4-1 and TRBJ2-7; the match to TRBD2 covers 10 bases. This CDR3 has 16 residues. V was clipped by 4 bases and J by 6 bases; unmatched bases: 12. Looked up from germline, CDR1 is MGHRA and CDR2 is YSYEKL.

The V call is TRBV5-6, the J call TRBJ1-3, with D tentatively TRBD1 (5 bases). This CDR3 spans 16 amino acids. V lost 0 bases to trimming and J lost 2 bases, with 12 bases between them. CDR1 is SGHDT and CDR2 is YYEEEE in the germline V gene. CDR3 DNA: TGTGCCAGCAGCTTGGGTGGGACTAACGCTGGAAACACCATATATTTT. Its protein product is CASSLGGTNAGNTIYF.

The V call is TRBV6-5, the J call TRBJ2-7; 7 nucleotides agree with TRBD2. The CDR3 is made up of 15 amino acids. The V and J ends lost 5 bases and 6 bases, in that order; junction bases with no gene match: 13. From germline, CDR1 is MNHEY and CDR2 SVGAGI. CDR3 region: CASSNGPLAIGEQYF. CDR3 DNA sequence: TGTGCCAGCAGTAACGGACCACTAGCGATTGGCGAGCAGTACTTC.

The chain links TRBV6-6 to TRBJ2-2; 14 nucleotides match TRBD2. Germline CDR1 and CDR2: MNHNY and SVGAGI (reference sequence). V was clipped by 6 bases and J by 3 bases; unmatched bases: 15. The CDR3 is made up of 20 amino acids. The CDR3 reads CASSTSWTSGGIWDTGELFF. In nucleotides, the CDR3 is TGTGCCAGCAGCACTAGTTGGACTAGCGGGGGGATATGGGACACCGGGGAGCTGTTTTTT.

In DNA form, the CDR3 reads TGTGCCAGCAGCGCTCCCGGGACTAGCGGTAACTACGAGCAGTACTTC. As protein: CASSAPGTSGNYEQYF. The chain has TRBV9 and TRBJ2-7; 11 bases fit TRBD2. V lost 3 bases to trimming and J lost 3 bases; unmatched junction nucleotides: 8. Germline V CDR1 and CDR2: SGDLS, YYNGEE. This CDR3 comprises 16 residues.

The CDR3 DNA follows: TGTGCCAGCAGTGTAGGCGGGAGTCAGCCCCAGCATTTT. Its protein product is CASSVGGSQPQHF. The genes are TRBV2 and TRBJ1-5; no firm D call. This CDR3 is built from 13 residues. Looked up from germline, CDR1 is SNHLY and CDR2 is FYNNEI. V was trimmed by 4 bases and J by 6 bases, leaving 10 bases between them.

The J gene is TRBJ2-3, the V gene TRBV7-9; no reliable D call. In germline, CDR1 is SEHNR, CDR2 FQNEAQ (reference sequence). This CDR3 spans 14 amino acids. The V end lost 3 bases, the J end lost 2 bases, and 9 bases lay between the germline ends. Here the CDR3 reads CASSFIPHTDTQYF. DNA for the CDR3: TGTGCCAGCAGCTTCATCCCACACACAGATACGCAGTATTTT. Combining the CDR3 with reference TRBV7-9 and TRBJ2-3 gives the whole variable domain DTGVSQNPRHKITKRGQNVTFRCDPISEHNRLYWYRQTLGQGPEFLTYFQNEAQLEKSRLLSDRFSAERPKGSFSTLEIQRTEQGDSAMYLCASSFIPHTDTQYFGPGTRLTVL.

The V call is TRBV6-6, the J call TRBJ1-5; 9 bases fit TRBD1. V lost 5 bases to trimming and J lost 6 bases; unmatched junction nucleotides: 2. The CDR3 loop spans 13 amino acids. CDR1 is MNHNY and CDR2 is SVGAGI in the germline V gene (reference sequence). Here the CDR3 reads CASSKQGAQPQHF. The CDR3 nucleotides read TGTGCCAGCAGTAAACAGGGGGCTCAGCCCCAGCATTTT.

The chain links TRBV18 to TRBJ2-7; D not certain. CDR1 KGHSH and CDR2 LQKENI come from the germline V gene. The CDR3 spans 11 residues. The V and J ends lost 5 bases and 6 bases respectively, with 8 bases between them. Written as DNA, the CDR3 is TGTGCCAGCTCATCGGTTCCCGAGCAGTACTTC. Protein product: CASSSVPEQYF.

The chain couples TRBV28 to TRBJ2-2; 8 nucleotides match TRBD1. The length of the CDR3 is 15 residues. Germline values: CDR1 MDHEN, CDR2 SYDVKM. Trimming at V came to 8 bases and at J to 4 bases, leaving 9 bases not matched to a gene. As DNA, the CDR3 is TGTGCCAGCTTCCAACCAGGGACAGGCACCGGGGAGCTGTTTTTT. Amino acid sequence: CASFQPGTGTGELFF.

The V call is TRBV7-2, the J call TRBJ2-3, with TRBD2 as a possible D gene (5 bases). Germline V gives CDR1 SGHTA, CDR2 FQGNSA. The CDR3 is made up of 15 amino acids. V was trimmed by 2 bases and J by 6 bases, leaving 15 bases between them. DNA of the CDR3: TGTGCCAGCAGCTTAATGGCTGTAGCGAGGGATACGCAGTATTTT. Protein sequence: CASSLMAVARDTQYF.

This clone was observed once. The chain couples TRBV5-1 to TRBJ2-1; tentative D call: TRBD1 (5 bases). Trimming shortened V by 7 bases and J by 4 bases, and 18 bases separated the two germline ends. The CDR3 loop spans 15 amino acids. Germline assignment: CDR1 SGHRS and CDR2 YFSETQ. This CDR3 is CASLRASGLYNEQFF. The DNA of the CDR3 is TGCGCCAGCCTCAGGGCCTCCGGGCTGTACAATGAGCAGTTCTTC.

The rearrangement uses TRBV7-2 and TRBJ2-1, with D possibly being TRBD1 (7 bases). Germline lookup yields CDR1 SGHTA and CDR2 FQGNSA. V lost 5 bases and J 8 bases, leaving 19 bases between the germline ends. The length of the CDR3 is 15 residues. The CDR3 DNA sequence: TGTGCCAGCAGCCTCCCGGAGGGGGCCAGGTATGAGCAGTTCTTC. It translates to CASSLPEGARYEQFF.

The genes are TRBV3-1 (or the pseudogene TRBV3-2) and TRBJ2-2, with D maybe TRBD1 (6 bases). Germline values: CDR1 LGHDT, CDR2 YNNKEL (reference sequence). The V and J ends lost 2 bases and 12 bases respectively, with 19 bases between them. This CDR3 is built from 15 residues. Here the CDR3 DNA reads TGTGCCAGCAGCCAACGGACAGCGACAACATTGAAGCTGTTTTTT. It yields the protein CASSQRTATTLKLFF.